This T cell receptor (beta chain) was captured in a study of T cells after posttransplantation cyclophosphamide. This CDR3 contains 16 residues. The germline gives CDR1 SGHTA, CDR2 FQGTGA. V was pared by 5 bases and J by 1 base, with 17 bases between. Method: immunoSEQ multiplex PCR; TCRdb's copy keeps in-frame clones and lacks some. The sample records several hundred clones, roughly 77% being singletons. Treatment was busulfan-fludarabine conditioning, a marrow graft, and cyclophosphamide on days +3 and +4. Sequenced material: CD4+ T cells sorted from blood, taken after an allogeneic stem cell transplant with post-transplant cyclophosphamide. The TCR sequence derives from a female patient between 30 and 45 years old who received an allogeneic stem cell transplant from a related donor, was CMV-positive, and had no GVHD. Some T cells may possibly be graft donor cells. V gene TRBV7-3 combines with J gene TRBJ2-5; weak D call: TRBD1 (7 bases). CDR3 sequence: CASSLASRGAQETQYF. As DNA, the CDR3 is TGTGCCAGCAGCCTTGCTTCCAGGGGGGCCCAAGAGACCCAGTACTTC. Looking up the rest from reference TRBV7-3 and TRBJ2-5 gives the full variable domain: GAGVSQTPSNKVTEKGKYVELRCDPISGHTALYWYRQSLGQGPEFLIYFQGTGAADDSGLPNDRFFAVRPEGSVSTLKIQRTERGDSAVYLCASSLASRGAQETQYFGPGTRLLVL.